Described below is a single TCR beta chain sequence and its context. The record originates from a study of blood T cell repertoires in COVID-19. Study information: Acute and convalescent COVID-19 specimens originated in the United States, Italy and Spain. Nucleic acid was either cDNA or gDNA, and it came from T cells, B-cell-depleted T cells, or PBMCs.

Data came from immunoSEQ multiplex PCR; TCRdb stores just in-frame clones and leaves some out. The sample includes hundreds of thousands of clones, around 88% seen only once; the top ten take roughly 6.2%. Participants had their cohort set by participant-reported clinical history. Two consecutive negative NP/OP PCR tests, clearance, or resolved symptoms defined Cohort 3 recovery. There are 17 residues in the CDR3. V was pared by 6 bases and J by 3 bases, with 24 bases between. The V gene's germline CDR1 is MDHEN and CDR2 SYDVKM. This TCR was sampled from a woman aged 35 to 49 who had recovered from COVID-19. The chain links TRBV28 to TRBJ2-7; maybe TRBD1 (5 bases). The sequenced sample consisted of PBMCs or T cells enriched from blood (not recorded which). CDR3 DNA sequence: TGTGCCAGCAGCCGCCGACAGTACCTTGCGCCTCGCTACGAGCAGTACTTC. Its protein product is CASSRRQYLAPRYEQYF.